These 9 T cell receptor beta chains share one sample of origin, sequenced in a study of T cell responses to AZD1222 COVID-19 vaccine. Clones were sequenced by immunoSEQ multiplex PCR, and TCRdb holds only the in-frame ones, with some missing. The sample has about 120,000 clones, roughly 91% seen once. Sequences were derived from peripheral blood, sampled 28 days after the second AZD1222 dose. The receptors shown here come from an adult who received the AZD1222 COVID-19 vaccine.

The chain recombines TRBV3-1 (or the pseudogene TRBV3-2) with TRBJ2-7; D not resolved. V lost 3 bases and J 5 bases, leaving 2 bases between the germline ends. Germline-derived CDR1 and CDR2 are LGHDT and YNNKEL (reference sequence). The CDR3 runs to 10 residues. The CDR3 is CASSHDEQYF. CDR3 in DNA: TGTGCCAGCAGCCACGACGAGCAGTACTTC.

The chain links TRBV29-1 to TRBJ1-1; no reliable D call. In germline, CDR1 is SQVTM, CDR2 ANQGSEA. Trimming removed 7 bases at V and 1 base at J, with 13 bases between. CDR3 length: 13 amino acids. CDR3: CSAFIVQNTEAFF. The CDR3 DNA is TGCAGCGCTTTCATAGTTCAGAACACTGAAGCTTTCTTT.

The V and J genes are TRBV4-2 and TRBJ1-3, with a tentative D call TRBD1 (6 bases). There are 17 residues in the CDR3. Germline V gene data show CDR1 as LGHNA and CDR2 as YNFKEQ. The V and J ends lost 1 base and 0 bases respectively, with 13 bases between them. The CDR3: CASSQAEGQRSGNTIYF. As DNA, the CDR3 is TGTGCCAGCAGCCAAGCCGAGGGACAACGCTCTGGAAACACCATATATTTT.

This rearrangement joins TRBV5-1 to TRBJ2-3, with a weak D call TRBD2 (5 bases). Trimming took 0 bases from V and 0 from J, leaving 8 bases between them. The CDR3 runs 15 residues. Germline CDR1 SGHRS, CDR2 YFSETQ. The CDR3 loop is CASSLAGSSTDTQYF. Here the CDR3 DNA reads TGCGCCAGCAGCTTGGCGGGGTCTAGCACAGATACGCAGTATTTT.

The J gene is TRBJ1-1, the V gene TRBV12-3 or TRBV12-4, with D perhaps matching TRBD1 (5 bases). V was clipped by 7 bases and J by 7 bases, with 10 bases between them. This CDR3 region has 11 residues. The CDR3 protein is CASIWGREAFF. CDR3 in DNA: TGTGCCAGCATTTGGGGCCGTGAAGCTTTCTTT.

J is TRBJ2-3 and V is TRBV29-1, with unresolved D. Between the trimmed V and J ends, which lost 5 bases and 0 bases, there was a span of 12 bases. The germline V gene has CDR1 SQVTM and CDR2 ANQGSEA. This CDR3 has 14 residues. The CDR3 DNA is TGCAGCGTTTTACACACCACTAGCACAGATACGCAGTATTTT. It yields the protein CSVLHTTSTDTQYF.

The gene calls are TRBV29-1 and TRBJ1-2; 8 bases align to TRBD1. This CDR3 region has 16 residues. J was trimmed by 8 bases and V by 0 bases; bases with no gene match: 14. Germline-derived CDR1 and CDR2 are SQVTM and ANQGSEA. DNA for the CDR3: TGCAGCGTTGAAGATCGAGAGACAGGGGCAACTAGAGGCTACACCTTC. Encoded protein: CSVEDRETGATRGYTF.

This clone came up once. The genes are TRBV5-1 and TRBJ1-5, with D perhaps matching TRBD1 (5 bases). Germline values: CDR1 SGHRS, CDR2 YFSETQ. Trimming stripped 8 bases from V and 2 bases from J, with 17 bases between. The CDR3 consists of 15 residues. DNA of the CDR3: TGCGCCAGTAGATCTACCGGGACCGGCAATCAGCCCCAGCATTTT. Translated, it gives CASRSTGTGNQPQHF.

This clone occurred once. J is TRBJ1-4 and V is TRBV5-1; the D is unclear. Trimming cost V 2 bases and J 4 bases, with 12 bases left between them. The CDR3 length is 15 residues. In germline, CDR1 is SGHRS, CDR2 YFSETQ. CDR3 in amino acids: CASSFSRAGNEKLFF. CDR3 DNA: TGCGCCAGCAGCTTCAGTCGGGCCGGTAATGAAAAACTGTTTTTT.